Presented here are 7 T cell receptor beta chains from one specimen sequenced in a study of blood T cell repertoires in COVID-19. Assay used: immunoSEQ multiplex PCR; TCRdb lists only in-frame clones, some missing. The table has tens of thousands of clones, around 88% seen once. Sequenced input: peripheral blood. The receptors derive from a woman aged 70-85 years with acute or convalescent COVID-19.

The gene calls are TRBV7-2 and TRBJ2-3, with D unresolved. V dropped 0 bases and J dropped 2 bases, with 9 bases sitting between them. CDR3 length: 15 residues. Germline V gene sequence: CDR1 SGHTA, CDR2 FQGNSA. DNA of the CDR3: TGTGCCAGCAGCTTAGCCTCACAGAACACAGATACGCAGTATTTT. Amino acid sequence: CASSLASQNTDTQYF. The full variable domain, with the rest looked up from reference TRBV7-2 and TRBJ2-3, is GAGVSQSPSNKVTEKGKDVELRCDPISGHTALYWYRQSLGQGLEFLIYFQGNSAPDKSGLPSDRFSAERTGGSVSTLTIQRTQQEDSAVYLCASSLASQNTDTQYFGPGTRLTVL.

The DNA of the CDR3 is TGTGCCAGCAGTCTACACATCCCCGGGATTAGTGAAGCTTTCTTT. It translates to CASSLHIPGISEAFF. This chain uses TRBV28 with TRBJ1-1; D unclear. This CDR3 has 15 residues. The V end lost 5 bases, the J end lost 7 bases, and 20 bases lay between the germline ends. Germline V gene data show CDR1 as MDHEN and CDR2 as SYDVKM.

The V call is TRBV11-3, the J call TRBJ1-6; no clear D. V dropped 5 bases and J dropped 5 bases, with 7 bases sitting between them. Germline CDR1 is SGHNT and CDR2 is YENEEA. The CDR3 runs to 13 residues. CDR3 bases: TGTGCCAGCAGCAGCGCGGATAATTCACCCCTCCACTTT. It encodes CASSSADNSPLHF.

This chain joins TRBV28 and TRBJ1-2; 7 nucleotides agree with TRBD1. Germline CDR1 MDHEN, CDR2 SYDVKM. CDR3 length: 13 amino acids. J gave up 2 bases and V 6 bases, and 3 bases lay outside the gene matches. This CDR3 reads CASSQGQNYGYTF. Here the CDR3 DNA reads TGTGCCAGCAGCCAGGGACAGAACTATGGCTACACCTTC.

The J gene is TRBJ1-5, the V gene TRBV2; D is ambiguous. In germline, CDR1 is SNHLY, CDR2 FYNNEI. The CDR3 contains 12 residues. Trimming stripped 7 bases from V and 5 bases from J, with 9 bases between. CDR3 nucleotide sequence: TGTGCCAGCACGCCGGGTGATCAGCCCCAGCATTTT. Its protein is CASTPGDQPQHF.

The gene calls are TRBV12-5 and TRBJ1-1, with 8 bases lining up with TRBD1. After removal of 1 base from V and 2 bases from J, the junction contained 3 bases not matched to a gene. CDR1 is LGHNT and CDR2 is FRNRAP in the germline V gene. The CDR3 is 15 residues long. As DNA, the CDR3 is TGTGCTAGTGGTTTGGGGGGGACAGGAAACACTGAAGCTTTCTTT. This codes for CASGLGGTGNTEAFF. Combining the CDR3 with reference TRBV12-5 and TRBJ1-1 gives the whole variable domain DARVTQTPRHKVTEMGQEVTMRCQPILGHNTVFWYRQTMMQGLELLAYFRNRAPLDDSGMPKDRFSAEMPDATLATLKIQPSEPRDSAVYFCASGLGGTGNTEAFFGQGTRLTVV.

This clone was observed a few times. The chain joins TRBV3-1 (or the pseudogene TRBV3-2) to TRBJ1-6; 8 bases align to TRBD1. The CDR3 spans 15 residues. Germline trimming cut 3 bases from V and 6 bases from J; bases unmatched to any gene: 4. Looked up from germline, CDR1 is LGHDT and CDR2 is YNNKEL (reference sequence). The CDR3 nucleotides read TGTGCCAGCAGCCAGGCCAGGGGGCCTAATTCACCCCTCCACTTT. It encodes CASSQARGPNSPLHF.